These 3 T cell receptor beta chains were all obtained from the same sample, sequenced in a study of T cell clonotyping in hematopoietic cell transplantation (dated by TCRdb to 2020 to 2023). What this sample's time point label stands for: recipient sample about 28 days before transplant, after cytoreduction. Library construction relied on the immunoSEQ multiplex PCR assay. TCRdb mirrors the immuneACCESS table, restricted to in-frame sequences. Some clones are absent from its copies; in checked studies, under half trace to an unresolved V gene, and the reason for the others is unknown. This sample comprises tens of thousands of clones, 75% to 90% of them detected only once. 2.5% to 3% of the sample is in the top ten clones. The starting material was peripheral blood mononuclear cells, obtained before stem cell transplant. The receptors here all came from a man aged 60 to 69 with acute myeloid leukemia. Some clones in this sample may be carry-over from other donors' samples.

V gene TRBV9 combines with J gene TRBJ1-6; weak D call: TRBD1 (5 bases). Germline CDR1 and CDR2: SGDLS and YYNGEE. V gave up 3 bases and J gave up 11 bases, with 18 bases separating them. CDR3 length equals 15 residues. The CDR3 DNA follows: TGTGCCAGCAGCGAAATCTTAGGGGCAGCAGCACCCCTCCACTTT. It translates to CASSEILGAAAPLHF.

The chain couples TRBV6-1 to TRBJ2-7; D remains ambiguous. The germline gives CDR1 MNHNS, CDR2 SASEGT. Trimming pared 7 bases from V and 5 bases from J, leaving 12 bases between. This CDR3 comprises 12 residues. CDR3 in DNA: TGTGCCAGCAACTATTGGAGAGACGAGCAGTACTTC. This translates into CASNYWRDEQYF.

This clone has a handful of counts. The CDR3 sequence is CASSDTEAFF. The CDR3 DNA is TGTGCCAGCAGTGACACTGAAGCTTTCTTT. The gene calls are TRBV25-1 and TRBJ1-1, with unresolved D. The CDR3 totals 10 residues. The V end was cut by 3 bases, the J end by 4 bases, with 0 bases between. The germline gives CDR1 MGHDK, CDR2 SYGVNS.